A single sample gave rise to the 18 T cell receptor beta chains below, sequenced in a study of molecular identifiers for immune sequencing clone quantification. TCRdb ran MiXCR on the PCR reads and lists one entry per CDR3 protein. The data hold more than 50,000 distinct CDR3 sequences, with about 20% observed a single time. The sequenced sample was naive CD8+ T cells from blood, with Jurkat cell RNA spiked in. The subset: FACS-sorted CD8+CD4-CCR7+CD45RA+ naive T cells. The receptor source for this set is a human donor in good health. Some libraries in this study had Jurkat cell RNA spiked in.

There are many counts of this clonotype. The CDR3 DNA sequence: TGTGCCAGCAGAATACAGGGTGGGGGGGCCAACGTCCTGACTTTC. As protein: CASRIQGGGANVLTF. This chain connects TRBV13 to TRBJ2-6, with D perhaps TRBD1 (6 bases). There are 15 residues in the CDR3. V was pared by 6 bases and J by 4 bases, with 13 bases between. Germline CDR1 and CDR2: PRHDT and FYEKMQ (reference sequence).

This clonotype showed up just a few times. A much larger clonotype is one base distant, so this may be a read error. The V and J genes are TRBV4-2 and TRBJ1-2; 8 bases fit TRBD1. Per the germline V gene, CDR1 is LGHNA and CDR2 is YNFKEQ. CDR3 length equals 16 residues. For the CDR3, the DNA is TGTGCCAGCAGCCAAGAATACGGACAGGGACTATATGGCTGCACCTTC. Protein product: CASSQEYGQGLYGCTF.

This clonotype was recorded a few times. A read error may explain this, as a much larger clone is one base away. V and J are TRBV10-3 and TRBJ2-7; D call uncertain. In germline, CDR1 is ENHRY, CDR2 SYGVKD. The CDR3 covers 12 residues. V was trimmed by 4 bases and J by 5 bases, leaving 9 bases between them. This chain's CDR3 is CAISALSHEQYF. The CDR3 nucleotides read TGTGCCATCAGTGCTTTATCCCACGAGCAGTACTTC.

A note on this clonotype: This may be a read error: a much more frequent sequence differs by one nucleotide. This rearrangement joins TRBV11-2 to TRBJ2-7, with a weak D call TRBD1 (6 bases). This CDR3 comprises 12 residues. Germline V gene data show CDR1 as SGHAT and CDR2 as FQNNGV. For the CDR3, the DNA is TGTGCCAGCAGCTTAACCCCGGGGACACTAGTTTTC. As protein: CASSLTPGTLVF.

Many counts were recorded for this clonotype. The genes are TRBV3-1 and TRBJ2-3, with D unresolved. V gave up 4 bases and J gave up 5 bases, with 19 bases separating them. Per the germline V gene, CDR1 is LGHDT and CDR2 is YNNKEL (reference sequence). The CDR3 contains 16 residues. The CDR3 DNA follows: TGTGCCAGCAGCCCCGGTTACGGTAGCTCAGGAGATACGCAGTATTTT. Translation gives CASSPGYGSSGDTQYF.

In its sample, this clonotype was seen once. V usage is TRBV3-1 and J usage is TRBJ2-7, with a possible D match to TRBD1 (5 bases). Germline V gene data show CDR1 as LGHDT and CDR2 as YNNKEL (reference sequence). V was pared by 1 base and J by 2 bases, with 9 bases between. This CDR3 contains 14 residues. The chain's CDR3 is CASSQVGQTYEQYF. In nucleotides, the CDR3 is TGTGCCAGCAGCCAAGTGGGGCAGACCTACGAGCAGTACTTC.

Many counts were recorded for this clonotype. The chain is built from TRBV20-1 and TRBJ2-1, with TRBD2 matching over 7 bases. The length of the CDR3 is 15 residues. The V gene end was trimmed by 5 bases and the J gene end by 7 bases; junction bases not matched to a gene: 14. Germline-derived CDR1 and CDR2 are DFQATT and SNEGSKA (reference sequence). CDR3 coding DNA: TGCAGTGCTCTCGGACTAGAGGTTAAACAAAATGAGCAGTTCTTC. Translation gives CSALGLEVKQNEQFF.

This clonotype was recorded many times. V is TRBV4-3 and J is TRBJ2-5; the D is unclear. V lost 4 bases to trimming and J lost 5 bases, with 17 bases between them. Germline CDR1 reads LGHNA; CDR2 reads YSLEER. CDR3 length: 15 residues. The CDR3 here is CASSPGPPLLETQYF. The DNA for the CDR3 is TGCGCCAGCAGCCCGGGCCCACCCCTTCTGGAGACCCAGTACTTC.

This clonotype was counted at least ten times. The chain couples TRBV27 to TRBJ2-5; weak D call: TRBD1 (6 bases). Between the trimmed V and J ends, which lost 2 bases and 1 base, there was a span of 14 bases. CDR1 and CDR2 (germline): MNHEY, SMNVEV (reference sequence). The CDR3 covers 16 residues. CDR3 amino acids: CASSLRDTSFQETQYF. Here the CDR3 DNA reads TGTGCCAGCAGTTTACGGGACACTTCTTTCCAAGAGACCCAGTACTTC.

On this clonotype itself: No conserved phenylalanine or tryptophan ends this CDR3, so it is likely a read error. This rearrangement joins TRBV14 to TRBJ1-6; TRBD1 agrees at 7 bases. Germline CDR1 is SGHDN and CDR2 is FVKESK. V trimming: 2 bases; J trimming: 0 bases; junction bases outside the gene matches: 4. The CDR3 is made up of 17 amino acids. The CDR3: CASSQRDRSSYNSPLHL. The DNA for the CDR3 is TGTGCCAGCAGCCAAAGGGACAGAAGCTCCTATAATTCACCCCTCCACTTG.

This clonotype was counted ten times or more. The chain joins TRBV16 to TRBJ2-7; D gene ambiguous. The germline V gene encodes CDR1 KGHSY and CDR2 FQNENV. This CDR3 is built from 15 residues. V was clipped by 0 bases and J by 9 bases, with 18 bases between them. CDR3 nucleotide sequence: TGTGCCAGCAGCCAATCCGGACGTATGGACGCCGGGCAGTACTTC. Its translation: CASSQSGRMDAGQYF. The whole variable domain, remainder taken from reference TRBV16 and TRBJ2-7, is GEEVAQTPKHLVRGEGQKAKLYCAPIKGHSYVFWYQQVLKNEFKFLISFQNENVFDETGMPKERFSAKCLPNSPCSLEIQATKLEDSAVYFCASSQSGRMDAGQYFGPGTRLTVT.

This clonotype was observed at least ten times. The chain uses TRBV11-3 and TRBJ2-1, with D possibly being TRBD2 (5 bases). The germline CDR1 and CDR2 sequences are SGHNT and YENEEA. The CDR3 contains 15 residues. The V and J ends lost 3 bases and 2 bases respectively, with 11 bases between them. Written as DNA, the CDR3 is TGTGCCAGCAGCTTCGGTGGGAGCACCTACAATGAGCAGTTCTTC. Encoded protein: CASSFGGSTYNEQFF.

This clonotype was counted between two and nine times. The V call is TRBV7-8, the J call TRBJ2-7; 9 bases fit TRBD1. Germline V gene data show CDR1 as SGHVS and CDR2 as FQNEAQ. The trim removed 3 bases at V and 9 bases at J, leaving 9 bases unmatched. The CDR3 has 14 amino acids. The DNA for the CDR3 is TGTGCCAGCAGCTTCATGGGACAGGGTAAAGGGCAGTACTTC. Amino acids: CASSFMGQGKGQYF.

About this clonotype: The junction does not match germline at one end; this may be a read error. The CDR3 reads CATLPPGASHNEQFF. The CDR3 bases are TGTGCCACCCTACCCCCGGGCGCCTCCCACAATGAGCAGTTCTTC. J is TRBJ2-1 and V is TRBV19; D is undetermined. The CDR3 contains 15 residues. CDR1 and CDR2 (germline): LNHDA, SQIVND (reference sequence). The variable domain in full, completed from reference TRBV19 and TRBJ2-1, reads DGGITQSPKYLFRKEGQNVTLSCEQNLNHDAMYWYRQDPGQGLRLIYYSQIVNDFQKGDIAEGYSVSREKKESFPLTVTSAQKNPTAFYLCATLPPGASHNEQFFGPGTRLTVL.

This chain joins TRBV4-1 and TRBJ1-1; D remains ambiguous. Trimming removed 1 base at V and 3 bases at J, with 12 bases between. The CDR3 has 15 amino acids. Germline V gene lookup returns CDR1 MGHRA and CDR2 YSYEKL. CDR3 amino acids: CASSQGPQLDTEAFF. Written as DNA, the CDR3 is TGCGCCAGCAGCCAAGGTCCCCAATTGGACACTGAAGCTTTCTTT.

This clonotype was seen ten or more times. The chain combines TRBV4-3 with TRBJ2-4; no clear D gene. Germline V lookup: CDR1 LGHNA, CDR2 YSLEER. The CDR3 runs to 13 residues. V lost 1 base and J lost 9, with 10 bases in between. CDR3 in amino acids: CASSQVASGIQYF. CDR3 coding DNA: TGCGCCAGCAGCCAAGTGGCGTCGGGCATTCAGTACTTC.

This clonotype has ten or more counts. The DNA for the CDR3 is TGCAGTGCTAGAGATCTAGCGGGAGGTTACGAGCAGTACTTC. It yields the protein CSARDLAGGYEQYF. The chain employs TRBV20-1 and TRBJ2-7, with 11 bases fitting TRBD2. After removal of 0 bases from V and 4 bases from J, the junction contained 2 bases not matched to a gene. This CDR3 comprises 14 residues. Germline values: CDR1 DFQATT, CDR2 SNEGSKA (reference sequence).

This clonotype was observed at least ten times. J is TRBJ2-7 and V is TRBV7-9; 9 nucleotides match TRBD2. Trimming took 0 bases from V and 3 from J; bases not matched to a gene: 3. Germline values: CDR1 SEHNR, CDR2 FQNEAQ (reference sequence). This CDR3 contains 15 residues. The CDR3 here is CASSLALSGGYEQYF. CDR3 bases: TGTGCCAGCAGCTTAGCGCTTAGCGGGGGCTACGAGCAGTACTTC.